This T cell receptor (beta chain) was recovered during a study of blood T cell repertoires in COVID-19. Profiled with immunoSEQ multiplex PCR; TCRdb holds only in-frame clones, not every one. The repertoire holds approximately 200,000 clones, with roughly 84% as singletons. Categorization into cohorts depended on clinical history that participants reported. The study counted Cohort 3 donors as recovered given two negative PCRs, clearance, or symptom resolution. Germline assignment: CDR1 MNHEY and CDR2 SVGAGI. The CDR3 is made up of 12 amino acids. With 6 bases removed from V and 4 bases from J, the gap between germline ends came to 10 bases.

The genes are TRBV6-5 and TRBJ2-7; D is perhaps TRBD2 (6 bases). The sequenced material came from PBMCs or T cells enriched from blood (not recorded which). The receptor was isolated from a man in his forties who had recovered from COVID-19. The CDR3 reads CASRPGGYEQYF. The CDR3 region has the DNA TGTGCCAGCAGACCTGGGGGGTACGAGCAGTACTTC.